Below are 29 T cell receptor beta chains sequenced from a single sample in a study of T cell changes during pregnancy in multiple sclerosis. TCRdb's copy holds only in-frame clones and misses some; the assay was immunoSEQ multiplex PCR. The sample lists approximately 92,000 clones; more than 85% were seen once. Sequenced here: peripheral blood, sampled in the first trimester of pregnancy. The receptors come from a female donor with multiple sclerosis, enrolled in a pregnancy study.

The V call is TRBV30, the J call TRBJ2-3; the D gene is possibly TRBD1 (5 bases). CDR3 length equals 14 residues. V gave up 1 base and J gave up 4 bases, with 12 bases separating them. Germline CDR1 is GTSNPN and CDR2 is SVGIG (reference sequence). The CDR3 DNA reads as TGTGCCTGGAGTGGGCAGGGATGGTCAGATACGCAGTATTTT. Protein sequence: CAWSGQGWSDTQYF.

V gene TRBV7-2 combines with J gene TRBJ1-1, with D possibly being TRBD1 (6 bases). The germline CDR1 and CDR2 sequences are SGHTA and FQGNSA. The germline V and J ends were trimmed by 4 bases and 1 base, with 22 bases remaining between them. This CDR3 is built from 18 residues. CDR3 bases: TGTGCCAGCAGCTACGTGGGGACATGGGGAGGGAAGAACACTGAAGCTTTCTTT. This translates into CASSYVGTWGGKNTEAFF. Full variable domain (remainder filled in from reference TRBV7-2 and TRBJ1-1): GAGVSQSPSNKVTEKGKDVELRCDPISGHTALYWYRQSLGQGLEFLIYFQGNSAPDKSGLPSDRFSAERTGGSVSTLTIQRTQQEDSAVYLCASSYVGTWGGKNTEAFFGQGTRLTVV.

Here the CDR3 reads CAWRGQFNTGELFF. CDR3 coding DNA: TGTGCCTGGAGAGGACAGTTCAACACCGGGGAGCTGTTTTTT. The chain carries TRBV30 and TRBJ2-2; a weak D match, TRBD1 (6 bases). CDR3 size: 14 residues. CDR1 and CDR2 from the germline V gene are GTSNPN and SVGIG (reference sequence). Deletions cut 3 bases from V and 2 bases from J, with 10 bases between. The variable domain in full, completed from reference TRBV30 and TRBJ2-2, reads SQTIHQWPATLVQPVGSPLSLECTVEGTSNPNLYWYRQAAGRGLQLLFYSVGIGQISSEVPQNLSASRPQDRQFILSSKKLLLSDSGFYLCAWRGQFNTGELFFGEGSRLTVL.

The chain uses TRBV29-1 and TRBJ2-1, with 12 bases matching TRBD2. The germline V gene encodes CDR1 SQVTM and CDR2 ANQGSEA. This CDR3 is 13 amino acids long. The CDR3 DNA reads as TGCACCTCCCAACTAGCGGGGGGCCTTGGGCAGTTCTTC. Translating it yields CTSQLAGGLGQFF.

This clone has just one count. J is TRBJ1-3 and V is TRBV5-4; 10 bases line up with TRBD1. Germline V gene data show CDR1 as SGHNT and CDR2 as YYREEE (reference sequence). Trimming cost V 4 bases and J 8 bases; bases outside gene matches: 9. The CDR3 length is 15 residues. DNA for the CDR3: TGTGCCAGCAGCCCAGGGACAGGGGCCCGAGACACCATATATTTT. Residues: CASSPGTGARDTIYF. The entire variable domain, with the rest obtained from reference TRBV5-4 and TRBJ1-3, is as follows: ETGVTQSPTHLIKTRGQQVTLRCSSQSGHNTVSWYQQALGQGPQFIFQYYREEENGRGNFPPRFSGLQFPNYSSELNVNALELDDSALYLCASSPGTGARDTIYFGEGSWLTVV.

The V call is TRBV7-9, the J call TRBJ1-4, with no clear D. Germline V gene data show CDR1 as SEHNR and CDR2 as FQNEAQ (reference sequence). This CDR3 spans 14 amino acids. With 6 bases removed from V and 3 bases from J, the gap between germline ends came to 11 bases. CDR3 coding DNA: TGTGCCAGCAGTCTCGCGGTAGCTAATGAAAAACTGTTTTTT. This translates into CASSLAVANEKLFF.

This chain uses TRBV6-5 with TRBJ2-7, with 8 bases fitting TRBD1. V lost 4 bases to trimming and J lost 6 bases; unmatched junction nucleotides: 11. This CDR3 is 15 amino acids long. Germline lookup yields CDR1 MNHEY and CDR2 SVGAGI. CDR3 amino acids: CASSFQSTGGGEQYF. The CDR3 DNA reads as TGTGCCAGCAGTTTCCAATCTACAGGGGGAGGCGAGCAGTACTTC.

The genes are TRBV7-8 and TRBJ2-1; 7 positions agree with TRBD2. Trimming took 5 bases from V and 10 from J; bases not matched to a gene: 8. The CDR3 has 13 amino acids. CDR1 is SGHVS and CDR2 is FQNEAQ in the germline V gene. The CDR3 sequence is CASSPGEGGEQFF. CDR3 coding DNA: TGTGCCAGCAGCCCGGGTGAGGGAGGGGAGCAGTTCTTC.

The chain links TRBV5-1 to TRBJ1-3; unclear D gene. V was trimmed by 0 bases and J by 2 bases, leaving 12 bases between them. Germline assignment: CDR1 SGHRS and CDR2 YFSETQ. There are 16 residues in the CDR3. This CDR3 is CASSLEAGGTGNTIYF. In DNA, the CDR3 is TGCGCCAGCAGCTTGGAGGCAGGAGGTACTGGAAACACCATATATTTT.

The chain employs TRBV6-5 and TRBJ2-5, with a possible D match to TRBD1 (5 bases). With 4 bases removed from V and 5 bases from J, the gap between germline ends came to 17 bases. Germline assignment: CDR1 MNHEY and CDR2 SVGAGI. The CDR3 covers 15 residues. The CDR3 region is CASSLTQGPGETQYF. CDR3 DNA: TGTGCCAGCAGTTTGACGCAGGGCCCCGGGGAGACCCAGTACTTC.

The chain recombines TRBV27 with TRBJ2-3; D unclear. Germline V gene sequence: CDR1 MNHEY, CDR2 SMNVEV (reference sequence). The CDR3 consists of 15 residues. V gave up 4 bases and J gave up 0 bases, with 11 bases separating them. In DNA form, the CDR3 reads TGTGCCAGCAGTTCACCTGGGCTTAGCACAGATACGCAGTATTTT. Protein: CASSSPGLSTDTQYF.

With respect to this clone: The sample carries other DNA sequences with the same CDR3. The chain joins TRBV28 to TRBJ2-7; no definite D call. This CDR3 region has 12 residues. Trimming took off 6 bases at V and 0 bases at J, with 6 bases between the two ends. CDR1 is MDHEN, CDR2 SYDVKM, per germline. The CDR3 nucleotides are TGTGCCAGCAGCCTGGCCTCCTACGAGCAGTACTTC. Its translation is CASSLASYEQYF.

In DNA, the CDR3 is TGTGCCAGCAGCCTCGGGGGGAACACTGAAGCTTTCTTT. This codes for CASSLGGNTEAFF. The rearrangement links TRBV6-5 to TRBJ1-1, with D perhaps TRBD1 (5 bases). Germline CDR1 MNHEY, CDR2 SVGAGI. The V end lost 6 bases, the J end lost 1 base, and 9 bases lay between the germline ends. CDR3 length equals 13 residues.

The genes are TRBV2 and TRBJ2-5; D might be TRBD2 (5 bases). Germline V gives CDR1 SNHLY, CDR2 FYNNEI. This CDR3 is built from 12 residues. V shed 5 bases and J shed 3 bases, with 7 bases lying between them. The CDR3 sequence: CASSRLKETQYF. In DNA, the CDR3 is TGTGCCAGCAGTAGACTAAAAGAGACCCAGTACTTC.

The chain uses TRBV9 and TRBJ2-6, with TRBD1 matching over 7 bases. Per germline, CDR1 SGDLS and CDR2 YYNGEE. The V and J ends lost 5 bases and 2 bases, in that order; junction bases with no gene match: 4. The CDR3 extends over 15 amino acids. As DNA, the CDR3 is TGTGCCAGCAGAAAAACAGGGGCTGGGGCCAACGTCCTGACTTTC. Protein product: CASRKTGAGANVLTF.

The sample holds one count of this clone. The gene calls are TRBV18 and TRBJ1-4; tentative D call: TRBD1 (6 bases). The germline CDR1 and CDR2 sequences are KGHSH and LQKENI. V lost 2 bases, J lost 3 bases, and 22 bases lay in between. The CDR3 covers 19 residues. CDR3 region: CASSPYQGRLDISNEKLFF. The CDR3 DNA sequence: TGTGCCAGCTCACCATACCAGGGGCGGCTCGATATCTCTAATGAAAAACTGTTTTTT.

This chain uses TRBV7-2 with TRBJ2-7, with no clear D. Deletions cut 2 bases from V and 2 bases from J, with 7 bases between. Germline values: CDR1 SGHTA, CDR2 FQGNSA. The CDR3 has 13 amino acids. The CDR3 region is CASSLTVTYEQYF. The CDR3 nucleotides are TGTGCCAGCAGCTTAACTGTAACCTACGAGCAGTACTTC.

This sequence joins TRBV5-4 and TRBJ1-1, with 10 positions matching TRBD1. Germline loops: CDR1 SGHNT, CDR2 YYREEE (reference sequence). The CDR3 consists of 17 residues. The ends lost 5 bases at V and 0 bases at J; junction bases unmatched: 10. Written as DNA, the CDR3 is TGTGCCAGCAGGCCCCGGGACAGGGGTAACATGAACACTGAAGCTTTCTTT. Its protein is CASRPRDRGNMNTEAFF.

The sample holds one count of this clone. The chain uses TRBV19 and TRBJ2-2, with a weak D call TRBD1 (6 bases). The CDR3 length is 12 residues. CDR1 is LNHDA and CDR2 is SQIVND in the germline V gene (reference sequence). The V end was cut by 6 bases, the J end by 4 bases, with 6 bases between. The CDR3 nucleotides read TGTGCCAGTAGACAGGGCACCGGGGAGCTGTTTTTT. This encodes CASRQGTGELFF. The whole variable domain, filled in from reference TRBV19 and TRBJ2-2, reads DGGITQSPKYLFRKEGQNVTLSCEQNLNHDAMYWYRQDPGQGLRLIYYSQIVNDFQKGDIAEGYSVSREKKESFPLTVTSAQKNPTAFYLCASRQGTGELFFGEGSRLTVL.

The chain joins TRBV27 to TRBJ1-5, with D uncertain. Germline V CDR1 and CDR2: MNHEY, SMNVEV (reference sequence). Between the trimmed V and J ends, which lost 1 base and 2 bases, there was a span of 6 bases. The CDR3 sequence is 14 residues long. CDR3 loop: CASSLYGGNQPQHF. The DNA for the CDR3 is TGTGCCAGCAGTTTATACGGAGGCAATCAGCCCCAGCATTTT.

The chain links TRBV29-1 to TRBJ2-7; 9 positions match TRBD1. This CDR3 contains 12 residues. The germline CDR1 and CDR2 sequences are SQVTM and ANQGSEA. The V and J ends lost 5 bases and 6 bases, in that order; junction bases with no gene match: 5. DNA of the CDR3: TGCAGCGTTAAACAGGGGGCCCTCGAGCAGTACTTC. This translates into CSVKQGALEQYF.

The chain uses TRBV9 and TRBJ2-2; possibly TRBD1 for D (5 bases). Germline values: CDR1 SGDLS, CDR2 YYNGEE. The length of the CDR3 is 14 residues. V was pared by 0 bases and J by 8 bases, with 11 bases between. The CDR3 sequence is CASSVGAGSGELFF. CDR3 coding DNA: TGTGCCAGCAGCGTAGGAGCAGGGTCGGGGGAGCTGTTTTTT.

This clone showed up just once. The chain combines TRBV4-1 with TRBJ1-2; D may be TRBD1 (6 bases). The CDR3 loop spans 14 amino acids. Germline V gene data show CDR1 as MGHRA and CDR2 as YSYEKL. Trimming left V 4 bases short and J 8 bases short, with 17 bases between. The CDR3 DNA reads TGCGCCAGCAGCCTCCCGGGGAGGGGGGTCGGCTACACCTTC. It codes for CASSLPGRGVGYTF.

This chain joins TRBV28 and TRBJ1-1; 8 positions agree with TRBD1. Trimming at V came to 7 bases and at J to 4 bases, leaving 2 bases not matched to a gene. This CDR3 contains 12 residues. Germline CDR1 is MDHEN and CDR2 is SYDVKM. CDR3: CASNTGGTEAFF. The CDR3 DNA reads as TGTGCCAGCAATACAGGGGGCACTGAAGCTTTCTTT.

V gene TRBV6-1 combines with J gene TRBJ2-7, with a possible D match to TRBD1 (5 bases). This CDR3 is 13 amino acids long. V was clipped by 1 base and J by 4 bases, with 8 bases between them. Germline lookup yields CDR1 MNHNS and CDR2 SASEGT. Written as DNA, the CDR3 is TGTGCCAGCAGTGAAGAGCAGGGTTACGAGCAGTACTTC. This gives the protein CASSEEQGYEQYF.

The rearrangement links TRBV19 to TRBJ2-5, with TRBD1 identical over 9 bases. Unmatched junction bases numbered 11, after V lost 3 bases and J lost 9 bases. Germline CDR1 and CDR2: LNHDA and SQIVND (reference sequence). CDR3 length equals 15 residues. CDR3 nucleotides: TGTGCCAGTAGTATTGGACAGGGGCCTCCGCGCCCCCAGTACTTC. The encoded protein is CASSIGQGPPRPQYF.

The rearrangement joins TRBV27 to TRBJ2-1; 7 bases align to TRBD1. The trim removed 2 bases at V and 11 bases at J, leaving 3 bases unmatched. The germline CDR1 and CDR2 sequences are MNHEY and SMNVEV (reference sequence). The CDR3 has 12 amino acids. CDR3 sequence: CASSLRDRKQFF. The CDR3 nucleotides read TGTGCCAGCAGTTTACGGGACAGAAAGCAGTTCTTC.

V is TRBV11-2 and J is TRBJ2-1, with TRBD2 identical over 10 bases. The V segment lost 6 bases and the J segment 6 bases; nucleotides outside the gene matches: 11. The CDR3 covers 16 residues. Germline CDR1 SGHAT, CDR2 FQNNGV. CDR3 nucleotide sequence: TGTGCCAGCAGACGATCCCTAGCGGGAGATTTCAATGAGCAGTTCTTC. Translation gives CASRRSLAGDFNEQFF.

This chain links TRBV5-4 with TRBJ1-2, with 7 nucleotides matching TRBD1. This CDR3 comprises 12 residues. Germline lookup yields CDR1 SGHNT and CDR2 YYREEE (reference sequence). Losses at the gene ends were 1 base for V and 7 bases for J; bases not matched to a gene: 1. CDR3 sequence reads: CASSLRDSGYTF. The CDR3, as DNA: TGTGCCAGCAGCTTGAGGGACAGTGGCTACACCTTC.